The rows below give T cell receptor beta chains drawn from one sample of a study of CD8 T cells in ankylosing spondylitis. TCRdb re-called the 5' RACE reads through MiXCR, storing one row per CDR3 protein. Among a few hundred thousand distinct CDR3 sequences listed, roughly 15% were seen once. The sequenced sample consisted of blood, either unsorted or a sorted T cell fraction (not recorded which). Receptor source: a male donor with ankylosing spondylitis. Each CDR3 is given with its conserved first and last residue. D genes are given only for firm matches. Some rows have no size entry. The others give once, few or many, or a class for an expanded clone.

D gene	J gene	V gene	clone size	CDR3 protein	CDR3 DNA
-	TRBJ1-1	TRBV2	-	CASTETGTEAFF	TGTGCCAGCACCGAGACGGGGACTGAAGCTTTCTTT
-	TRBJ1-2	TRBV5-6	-	CASSGDTQYGYTF	TGTGCCAGCAGCGGGGACACACAATATGGCTACACCTTC
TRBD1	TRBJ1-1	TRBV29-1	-	CSVEGTGGKNTEAFF	TGCAGCGTTGAGGGGACAGGGGGCAAGAACACTGAAGCTTTCTTT
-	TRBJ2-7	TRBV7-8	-	CASSLPGISSYEQYF	TGTGCCAGCAGCTTACCGGGTATTTCTTCCTACGAGCAGTACTTC
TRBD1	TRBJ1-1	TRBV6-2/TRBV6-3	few	CASRTGGEAFF	TGTGCCAGCAGGACAGGGGGTGAAGCTTTCTTT
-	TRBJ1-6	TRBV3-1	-	CASSGNFKPLHF	TGTGCCAGCAGCGGGAATTTTAAACCCCTCCACTTT
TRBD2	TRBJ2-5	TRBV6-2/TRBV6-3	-	CASKGGTSVETQYF	TGTGCCAGCAAGGGGGGGACTAGCGTAGAGACCCAGTACTTC
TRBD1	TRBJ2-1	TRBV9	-	CASSVGDRDYNEQFF	TGTGCCAGCAGCGTAGGGGACAGGGATTACAATGAGCAGTTCTTC
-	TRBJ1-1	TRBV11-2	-	CASSLVPRNTEAFF	TGTGCCAGCAGCTTAGTCCCCAGGAACACTGAAGCTTTCTTT
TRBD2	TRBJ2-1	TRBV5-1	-	CASSLAAGTYNEQFF	TGCGCCAGCAGCTTGGCAGCGGGAACCTACAATGAGCAGTTCTTC
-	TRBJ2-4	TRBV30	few	CAWSGKIAKNIQYF	TGTGCCTGGAGTGGGAAGATAGCCAAAAACATTCAGTACTTC
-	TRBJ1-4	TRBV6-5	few	CASSSHSGQDNEKLFF	TGTGCCAGCAGTTCCCACTCAGGGCAGGATAATGAAAAACTGTTTTTT
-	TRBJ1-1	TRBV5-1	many	CASSLVGRMNTEAFF	TGCGCCAGCAGCTTGGTGGGACGGATGAACACTGAAGCTTTCTTT
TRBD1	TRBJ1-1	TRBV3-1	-	CASSPLDREGVGAFF	TGTGCCAGCAGCCCGTTGGACAGGGAGGGTGTTGGAGCTTTCTTT
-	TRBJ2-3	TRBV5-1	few	CASSLAERRTDTQYF	TGCGCCAGCAGCTTGGCGGAGAGGCGGACAGATACGCAGTATTTT
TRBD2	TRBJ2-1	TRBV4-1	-	CASSLAGTSGSGGEQFF	TGCGCCAGCAGCCTAGCAGGGACTAGCGGGAGCGGAGGTGAGCAGTTCTTC
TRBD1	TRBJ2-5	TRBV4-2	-	CASSQALGGGETQYF	TGTGCCAGCAGCCAAGCCCTAGGGGGCGGGGAGACCCAGTACTTC
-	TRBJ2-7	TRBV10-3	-	CAISSGTLDEQYF	TGTGCCATCAGCTCCGGGACTCTCGACGAGCAGTACTTC
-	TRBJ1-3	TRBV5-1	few	CASSLEAAGNTIYF	TGCGCCAGCAGCTTGGAGGCGGCTGGAAACACCATATATTTT
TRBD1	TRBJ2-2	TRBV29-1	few	CSVVARGPIPNTGELFF	TGCAGCGTTGTGGCCAGGGGGCCGATACCGAACACCGGGGAGCTGTTTTTT
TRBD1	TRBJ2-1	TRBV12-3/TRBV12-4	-	CASSLAGGANREQFF	TGTGCCAGCAGTTTAGCAGGGGGCGCAAATAGGGAGCAGTTCTTC
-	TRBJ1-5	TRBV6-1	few	CASSFQPDNQPQHF	TGTGCCAGCAGCTTTCAACCCGACAATCAGCCCCAGCATTTT
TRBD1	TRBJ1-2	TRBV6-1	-	CASSEAEGQGYGYTF	TGTGCCAGCAGTGAAGCTGAGGGACAGGGGTATGGCTACACCTTC
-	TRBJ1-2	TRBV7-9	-	CASSLEAGFRETF	TGTGCCAGCAGCTTAGAGGCTGGGTTCAGAGAAACCTTC
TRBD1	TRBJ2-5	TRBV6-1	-	CASSEEDRGPSLSETQYF	TGTGCCAGCAGTGAGGAGGACAGGGGGCCTTCGCTCTCAGAGACCCAGTACTTC
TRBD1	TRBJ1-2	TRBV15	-	CATSRRTGGDYGYTF	TGTGCCACCAGCAGAAGGACAGGAGGCGACTATGGCTACACCTTC
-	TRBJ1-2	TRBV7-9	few	CASSSTRTAETGYTF	TGTGCCAGCAGCTCAACACGGACAGCAGAGACGGGCTACACCTTC
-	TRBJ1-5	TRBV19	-	CASSAWPGNQPQHF	TGTGCCAGTAGTGCATGGCCTGGCAATCAGCCCCAGCATTTT
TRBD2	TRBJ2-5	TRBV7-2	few	CASSLGTTLETQYF	TGTGCCAGCAGCCTCGGGACTACGCTAGAGACCCAGTACTTC
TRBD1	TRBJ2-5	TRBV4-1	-	CASSQDLRGQGLQETQYF	TGCGCCAGCAGCCAAGATTTGAGGGGACAGGGGTTGCAAGAGACCCAGTACTTC
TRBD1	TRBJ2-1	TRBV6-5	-	CATRQGWSEQFF	TGTGCCACCCGACAGGGGTGGAGTGAGCAGTTCTTC
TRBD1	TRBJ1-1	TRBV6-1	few	CASIPGGMNTEAFF	TGTGCCAGCATCCCAGGGGGAATGAACACTGAAGCTTTCTTT
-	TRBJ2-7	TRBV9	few	CASSVDVLTYEQYF	TGTGCCAGCAGCGTAGACGTTCTCACCTACGAGCAGTACTTC
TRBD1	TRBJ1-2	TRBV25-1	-	CASSEGGQYYGYTF	TGTGCCAGCAGTGAGGGGGGACAGTACTATGGCTACACCTTC
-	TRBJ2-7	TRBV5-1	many	CASSLEQGSYEQYF	TGCGCCAGCAGCTTGGAGCAGGGATCCTACGAGCAGTACTTC